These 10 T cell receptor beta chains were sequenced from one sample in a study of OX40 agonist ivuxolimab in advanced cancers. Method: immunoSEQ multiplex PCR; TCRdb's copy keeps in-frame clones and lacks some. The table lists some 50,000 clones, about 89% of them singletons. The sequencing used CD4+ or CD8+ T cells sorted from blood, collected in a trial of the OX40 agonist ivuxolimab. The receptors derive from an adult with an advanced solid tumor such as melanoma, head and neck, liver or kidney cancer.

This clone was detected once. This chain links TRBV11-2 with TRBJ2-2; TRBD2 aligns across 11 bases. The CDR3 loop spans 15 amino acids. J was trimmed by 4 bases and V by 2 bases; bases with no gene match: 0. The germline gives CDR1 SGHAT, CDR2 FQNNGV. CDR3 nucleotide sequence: TGTGCCAGCAGCTTAACTAGCGGGAGCACCGGGGAGCTGTTTTTT. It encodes CASSLTSGSTGELFF.

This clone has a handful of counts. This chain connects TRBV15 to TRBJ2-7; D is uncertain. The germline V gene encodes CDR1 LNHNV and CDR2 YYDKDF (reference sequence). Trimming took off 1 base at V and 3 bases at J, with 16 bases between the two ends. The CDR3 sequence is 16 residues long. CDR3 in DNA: TGTGCCACCAGCAGAGGCCGGGCCATGCAGAACTACGAGCAGTACTTC. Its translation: CATSRGRAMQNYEQYF.

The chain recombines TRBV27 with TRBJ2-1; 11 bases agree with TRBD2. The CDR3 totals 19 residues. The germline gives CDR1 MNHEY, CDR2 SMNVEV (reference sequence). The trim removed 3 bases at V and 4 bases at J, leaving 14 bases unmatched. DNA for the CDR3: TGTGCCAGCAGTTTGGTAGCGGGGGGGCCCATTGAAGATTACAATGAGCAGTTCTTC. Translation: CASSLVAGGPIEDYNEQFF.

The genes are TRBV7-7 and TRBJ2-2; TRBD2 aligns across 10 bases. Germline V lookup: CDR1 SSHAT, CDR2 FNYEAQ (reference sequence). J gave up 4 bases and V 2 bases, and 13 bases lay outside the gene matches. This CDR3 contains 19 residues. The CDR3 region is CASSLWLAGASDSTGELFF. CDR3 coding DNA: TGTGCCAGCAGCTTATGGCTAGCGGGGGCCTCCGATAGCACCGGGGAGCTGTTTTTT. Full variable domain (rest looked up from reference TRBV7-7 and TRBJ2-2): GAGVSQSPRYKVTKRGQDVTLRCDPISSHATLYWYQQALGQGPEFLTYFNYEAQPDKSGLPSDRFSAERPEGSISTLTIQRTEQRDSAMYRCASSLWLAGASDSTGELFFGEGSRLTVL.

The CDR3 DNA sequence: TGTGCCAGCAGTGAACCCCTAGCGGGGGTCCACAATGAGCAGTTCTTC. The encoded protein is CASSEPLAGVHNEQFF. V is TRBV2 and J is TRBJ2-1; 10 nucleotides align to TRBD2. The CDR3 totals 16 residues. V lost 2 bases to trimming and J lost 5 bases; unmatched junction nucleotides: 6. CDR1 and CDR2 (germline): SNHLY, FYNNEI.

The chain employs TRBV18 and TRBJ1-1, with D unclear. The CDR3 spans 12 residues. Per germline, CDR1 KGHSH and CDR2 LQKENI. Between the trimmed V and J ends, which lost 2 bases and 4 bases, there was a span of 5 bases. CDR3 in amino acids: CASSPSGTEAFF. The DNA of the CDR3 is TGTGCCAGCTCACCATCTGGCACTGAAGCTTTCTTT.

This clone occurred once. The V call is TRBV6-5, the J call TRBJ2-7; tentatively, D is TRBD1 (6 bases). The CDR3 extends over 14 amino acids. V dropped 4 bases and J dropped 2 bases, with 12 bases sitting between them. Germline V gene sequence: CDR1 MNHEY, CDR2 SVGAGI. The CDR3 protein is CASSLTGVPYEQYF. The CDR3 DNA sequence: TGTGCCAGCAGTTTGACAGGAGTACCCTACGAGCAGTACTTC.

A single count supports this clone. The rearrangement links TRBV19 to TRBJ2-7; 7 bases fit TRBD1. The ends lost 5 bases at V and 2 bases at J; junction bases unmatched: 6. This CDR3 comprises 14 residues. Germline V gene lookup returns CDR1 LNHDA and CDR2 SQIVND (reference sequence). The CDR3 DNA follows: TGTGCCAGTAGTTCGGCAGGGGGTCCCTACGAGCAGTACTTC. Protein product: CASSSAGGPYEQYF.

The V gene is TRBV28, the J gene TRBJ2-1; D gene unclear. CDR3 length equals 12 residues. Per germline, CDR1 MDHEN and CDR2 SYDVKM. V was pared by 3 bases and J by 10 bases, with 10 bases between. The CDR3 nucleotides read TGTGCCAGCAGTTTGTCCAGTAGGGAGCAGTTCTTC. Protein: CASSLSSREQFF.

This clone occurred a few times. CDR3 region: CASSFQGAETQYF. CDR3 nucleotides: TGTGCCAGCAGTTTTCAGGGGGCCGAGACCCAGTACTTC. This rearrangement joins TRBV27 to TRBJ2-5; 8 bases map to TRBD1. The V gene end was trimmed by 3 bases and the J gene end by 5 bases; junction bases not matched to a gene: 2. The CDR3 runs to 13 residues. Germline V gives CDR1 MNHEY, CDR2 SMNVEV (reference sequence).